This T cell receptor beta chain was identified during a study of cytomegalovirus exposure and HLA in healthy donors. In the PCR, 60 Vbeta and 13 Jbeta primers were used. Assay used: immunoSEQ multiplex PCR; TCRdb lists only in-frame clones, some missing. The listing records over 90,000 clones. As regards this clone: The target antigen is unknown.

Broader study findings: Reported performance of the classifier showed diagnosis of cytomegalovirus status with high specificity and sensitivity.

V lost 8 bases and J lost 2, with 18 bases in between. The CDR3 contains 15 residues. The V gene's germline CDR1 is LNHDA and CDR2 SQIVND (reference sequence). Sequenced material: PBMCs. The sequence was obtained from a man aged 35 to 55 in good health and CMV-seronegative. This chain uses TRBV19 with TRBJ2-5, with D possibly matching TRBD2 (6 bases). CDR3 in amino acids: CASGGAGSRQETQYF. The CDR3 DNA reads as TGTGCCAGTGGAGGGGCAGGGAGCCGACAAGAGACCCAGTACTTC. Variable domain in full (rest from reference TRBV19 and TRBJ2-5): DGGITQSPKYLFRKEGQNVTLSCEQNLNHDAMYWYRQDPGQGLRLIYYSQIVNDFQKGDIAEGYSVSREKKESFPLTVTSAQKNPTAFYLCASGGAGSRQETQYFGPGTRLLVL.